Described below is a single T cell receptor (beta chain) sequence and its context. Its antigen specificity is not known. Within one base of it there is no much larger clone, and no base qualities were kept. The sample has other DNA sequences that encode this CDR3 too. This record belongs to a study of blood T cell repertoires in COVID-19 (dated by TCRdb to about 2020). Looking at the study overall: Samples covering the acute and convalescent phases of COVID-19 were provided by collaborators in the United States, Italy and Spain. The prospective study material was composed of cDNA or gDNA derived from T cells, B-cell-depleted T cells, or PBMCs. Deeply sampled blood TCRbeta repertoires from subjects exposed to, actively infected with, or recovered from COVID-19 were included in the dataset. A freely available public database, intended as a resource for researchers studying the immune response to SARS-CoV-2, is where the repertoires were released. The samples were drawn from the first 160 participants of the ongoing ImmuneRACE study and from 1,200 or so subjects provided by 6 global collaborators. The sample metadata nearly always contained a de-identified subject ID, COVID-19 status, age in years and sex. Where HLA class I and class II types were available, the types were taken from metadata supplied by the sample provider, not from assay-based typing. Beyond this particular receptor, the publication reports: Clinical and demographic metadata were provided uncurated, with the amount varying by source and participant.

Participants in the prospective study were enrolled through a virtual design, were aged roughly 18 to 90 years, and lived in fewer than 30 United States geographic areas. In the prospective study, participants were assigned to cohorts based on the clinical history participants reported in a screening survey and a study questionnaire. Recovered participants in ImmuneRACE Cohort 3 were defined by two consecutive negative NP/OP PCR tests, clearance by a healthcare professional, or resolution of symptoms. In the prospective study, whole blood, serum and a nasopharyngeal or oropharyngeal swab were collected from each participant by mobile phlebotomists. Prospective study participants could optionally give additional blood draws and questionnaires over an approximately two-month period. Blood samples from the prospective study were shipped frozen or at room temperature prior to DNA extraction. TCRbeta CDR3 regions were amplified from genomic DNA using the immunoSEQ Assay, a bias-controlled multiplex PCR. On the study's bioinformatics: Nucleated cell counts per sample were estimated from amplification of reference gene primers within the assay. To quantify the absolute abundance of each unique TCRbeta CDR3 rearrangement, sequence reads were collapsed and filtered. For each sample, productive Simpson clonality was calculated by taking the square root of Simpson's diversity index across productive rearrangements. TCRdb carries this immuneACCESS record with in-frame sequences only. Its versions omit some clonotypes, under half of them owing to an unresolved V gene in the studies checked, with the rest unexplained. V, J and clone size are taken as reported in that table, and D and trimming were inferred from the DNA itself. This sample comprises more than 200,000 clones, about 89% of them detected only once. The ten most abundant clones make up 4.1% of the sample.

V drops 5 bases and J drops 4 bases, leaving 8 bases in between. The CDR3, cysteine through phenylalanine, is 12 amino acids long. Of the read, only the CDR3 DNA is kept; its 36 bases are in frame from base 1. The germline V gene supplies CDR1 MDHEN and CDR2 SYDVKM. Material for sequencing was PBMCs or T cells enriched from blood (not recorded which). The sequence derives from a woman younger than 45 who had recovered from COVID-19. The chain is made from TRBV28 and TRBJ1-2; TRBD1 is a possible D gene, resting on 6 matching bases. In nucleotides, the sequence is TGTGCCAGCAGTCCAGGGGTCTATGGCTACACCTTC. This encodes CASSPGVYGYTF.